The rows below give T cell receptor beta chains drawn from one sample of a study of blood T cell repertoires in COVID-19. Sequencing used immunoSEQ multiplex PCR; TCRdb keeps in-frame clones, though not all of them. The table includes 140,000 to 150,000 clones, roughly 88% detected once. The sequenced material came from peripheral blood. The receptors stem from a man between 60 and 75 years old with active or convalescent COVID-19. Each CDR3 is given with its conserved first and last residue. The D gene is left open where the match is weak.

d_gene: NA
v_gene: TRBV5-4
len: 14
j_gene: TRBJ2-3
CDR3nt: TGTGCCAGCAGCTTGGTCGTAGGCACAGATACGCAGTATTTT
CDR3aa: CASSLVVGTDTQYF

d_gene: TRBD1
v_gene: TRBV2
len: 15
j_gene: TRBJ1-3
CDR3nt: TGTGCCAGCAGTGAAGGGACAGGGACTGGAAACACCATATATTTT
CDR3aa: CASSEGTGTGNTIYF

d_gene: NA
v_gene: TRBV30
len: 13
j_gene: TRBJ2-1
CDR3nt: TGTGCCCGGAGTCCTAGCTTAGGCAATGAGCAGTTCTTC
CDR3aa: CARSPSLGNEQFF

d_gene: NA
v_gene: TRBV19
len: 15
j_gene: TRBJ1-6
CDR3nt: TGTGCCAGTAGTATTCAGGGTTCTGGGAATTCACCCCTCCACTTT
CDR3aa: CASSIQGSGNSPLHF

d_gene: NA
v_gene: TRBV19
len: 14
j_gene: TRBJ1-2
CDR3nt: TGTGCCAGTAGTCGGACAGACCCCTATCATGGCTACACCTTC
CDR3aa: CASSRTDPYHGYTF

d_gene: NA
v_gene: TRBV7-2
len: 16
j_gene: TRBJ1-5
CDR3nt: TGTGCCAGCAGCCCGATGAGCGGGACGGCCAATCAGCCCCAGCATTTT
CDR3aa: CASSPMSGTANQPQHF

d_gene: NA
v_gene: TRBV9
len: 14
j_gene: TRBJ2-7
CDR3nt: TGTGCCAGCAGCGTAGTCCCCTTCCCCTACGAGCAGTACTTC
CDR3aa: CASSVVPFPYEQYF

d_gene: NA
v_gene: TRBV5-4
len: 13
j_gene: TRBJ1-2
CDR3nt: TGTGCCAGCAGCTTGAGCGGCTCTAGGGGCTACACCTTC
CDR3aa: CASSLSGSRGYTF

d_gene: TRBD2
v_gene: TRBV28
len: 14
j_gene: TRBJ2-5
CDR3nt: TGTGCCAGCATAGCGGGGAGAGCCCCCAGGACCCAGTACTTC
CDR3aa: CASIAGRAPRTQYF

d_gene: NA
v_gene: TRBV7-9
len: 14
j_gene: TRBJ1-4
CDR3nt: TGTGCCAGCAGCTTAGGACAGCGAAATGAAAAACTGTTTTTT
CDR3aa: CASSLGQRNEKLFF